These 6 T cell receptor beta chains originate from one sample sequenced in a study of OX40 agonist ivuxolimab in advanced cancers. Clones were sequenced by immunoSEQ multiplex PCR, and TCRdb holds only the in-frame ones, with some missing. The sample lists nearly 85,000 clones, 70% to 90% occurring once. Here the sequenced sample was CD4+ or CD8+ T cells sorted from blood, taken in a trial of the OX40 agonist ivuxolimab. The receptors here all came from an adult with an advanced solid tumor such as melanoma, head and neck, liver or kidney cancer.

The chain joins TRBV6-4 to TRBJ2-3, with D perhaps being TRBD1 or TRBD2 (6 bases each). CDR1 is MRHNA, CDR2 SNTAGT, per germline. Trimming shortened V by 3 bases and J by 6 bases, and 10 bases separated the two germline ends. This CDR3 spans 13 amino acids. The CDR3 DNA is TGTGCCAGCAGTGAATGGAGGGGGGATACGCAGTATTTT. Amino acids: CASSEWRGDTQYF.

V gene TRBV4-3 combines with J gene TRBJ2-2; perhaps TRBD2 as D (6 bases). Trimming removed 1 base at V and 1 base at J, with 10 bases between. The germline V gene has CDR1 LGHNA and CDR2 YSLEER. There are 16 residues in the CDR3. The CDR3 nucleotides read TGCGCCAGCAGCCAAGTAGGAGGGCTGAACACCGGGGAGCTGTTTTTT. The encoded protein is CASSQVGGLNTGELFF.

This chain joins TRBV11-2 and TRBJ1-1, with 8 bases identical to TRBD1. The CDR3 runs 13 residues. The J segment lost 5 bases and the V segment lost 3 bases, leaving 2 bases of the junction unmatched. Germline V gene lookup returns CDR1 SGHAT and CDR2 FQNNGV. The CDR3 region is CASSFTGGTEAFF. The CDR3 DNA follows: TGTGCCAGCAGCTTCACAGGGGGGACTGAAGCTTTCTTT.

This rearrangement joins TRBV14 to TRBJ2-2, with 8 bases identical to TRBD2. V lost 4 bases, J lost 2 bases, and 15 bases stayed unmatched. In germline, CDR1 is SGHDN, CDR2 FVKESK. CDR3 length equals 19 residues. In DNA form, the CDR3 reads TGTGCCAGCAGCCTACGGACTAGCCAAGGGCGTCAAAACACCGGGGAGCTGTTTTTT. Translated: CASSLRTSQGRQNTGELFF.

This clone turned up a few times. This chain uses TRBV7-2 with TRBJ2-5; a possible D gene is TRBD2 (6 bases). There are 15 residues in the CDR3. Trimming cost V 3 bases and J 5 bases, with 16 bases left between them. Germline lookup yields CDR1 SGHTA and CDR2 FQGNSA. The CDR3 DNA sequence: TGTGCCAGCAGCTTTTTAGGGACGGCGGGGGAGACCCAGTACTTC. It codes for CASSFLGTAGETQYF.

This clone was recorded once. The chain uses TRBV7-6 and TRBJ2-7, with a possible D match to TRBD1 (5 bases). Germline V CDR1 and CDR2: SGHVS, FNYEAQ. The V end lost 5 bases, the J end lost 3 bases, and 14 bases lay between the germline ends. There are 14 residues in the CDR3. CDR3 protein: CASSHPTAGYEQYF. DNA for the CDR3: TGTGCCAGCAGCCACCCGACAGCTGGCTACGAGCAGTACTTC.